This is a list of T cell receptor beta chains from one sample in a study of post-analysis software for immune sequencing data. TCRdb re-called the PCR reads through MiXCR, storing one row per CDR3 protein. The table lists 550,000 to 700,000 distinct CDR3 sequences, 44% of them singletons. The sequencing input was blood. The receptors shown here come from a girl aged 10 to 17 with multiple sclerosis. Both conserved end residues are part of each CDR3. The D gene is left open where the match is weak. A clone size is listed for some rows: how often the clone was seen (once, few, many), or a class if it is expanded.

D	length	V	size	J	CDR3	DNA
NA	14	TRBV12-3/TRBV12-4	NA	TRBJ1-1	CASRKAGARTEAFF	TGTGCCAGCAGAAAGGCAGGCGCTAGGACTGAAGCTTTCTTT
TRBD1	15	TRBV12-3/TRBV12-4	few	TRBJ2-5	CASSATGTAQETQYF	TGTGCCAGCAGCGCTACCGGGACAGCACAAGAGACCCAGTACTTC
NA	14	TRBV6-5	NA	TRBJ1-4	CASARTSVSEKLFF	TGTGCCAGCGCCCGGACTTCGGTTAGTGAAAAACTGTTTTTT
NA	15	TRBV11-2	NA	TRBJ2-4	CASSLGRQAKNIQYF	TGTGCCAGCAGCTTAGGACGGCAAGCCAAAAACATTCAGTACTTC
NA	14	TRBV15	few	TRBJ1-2	CATSSYRERYGYTF	TGTGCCACCAGCAGCTACAGGGAGCGGTATGGCTACACCTTC
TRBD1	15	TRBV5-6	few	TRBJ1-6	CASGRQGSYNSPLHF	TGTGCCAGCGGAAGACAGGGCTCCTATAATTCACCCCTCCACTTT
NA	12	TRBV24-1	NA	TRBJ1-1	CATRGNGAEAFF	TGTGCCACCAGGGGCAATGGGGCTGAAGCTTTCTTT
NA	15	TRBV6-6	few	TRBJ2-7	CASSYGAGMGYEQYF	TGTGCCAGCAGTTACGGAGCAGGGATGGGATACGAGCAGTACTTC
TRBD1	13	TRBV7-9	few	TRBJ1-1	CASSRDRADEAFF	TGTGCCAGCAGCAGGGACAGGGCGGATGAAGCTTTCTTT
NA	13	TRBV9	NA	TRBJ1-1	CASGRGSYTEAFF	TGTGCCAGCGGGCGAGGGTCCTACACTGAAGCTTTCTTT
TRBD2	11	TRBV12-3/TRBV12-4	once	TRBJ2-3	CATRGDRLPYF	TGTGCCACGCGGGGGGACCGCCTCCCGTATTTT
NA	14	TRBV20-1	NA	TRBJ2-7	CSAIRQGGTYEQYF	TGCAGTGCTATAAGACAGGGAGGCACCTACGAGCAGTACTTC
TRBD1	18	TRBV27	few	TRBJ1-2	CASSLWFSGTEANYGYTF	TGTGCCAGCAGTTTATGGTTCTCAGGGACAGAAGCTAACTATGGCTACACCTTC
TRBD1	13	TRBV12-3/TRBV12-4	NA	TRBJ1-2	CASSQDRVDGYTF	TGTGCCAGCAGCCAAGACAGGGTAGATGGCTACACCTTC
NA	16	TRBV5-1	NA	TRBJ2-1	CASSDGGTRVRAEQFF	TGCGCCAGCAGCGACGGAGGGACCCGAGTAAGGGCTGAGCAGTTCTTC
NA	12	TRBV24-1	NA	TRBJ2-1	CATSSGTGTQFF	TGTGCCACCAGTAGCGGTACGGGGACCCAGTTCTTC
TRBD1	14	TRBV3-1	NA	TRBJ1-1	CASTSTGGGDEAFF	TGTGCCAGCACCTCGACAGGGGGAGGGGATGAAGCTTTCTTT
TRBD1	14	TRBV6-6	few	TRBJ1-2	CASSYSQGSHGYTF	TGTGCCAGCAGTTACTCACAGGGGAGTCATGGCTACACCTTC
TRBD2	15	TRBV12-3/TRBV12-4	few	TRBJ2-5	CASSPPGLAGETQYF	TGTGCCAGCAGTCCTCCGGGACTAGCGGGAGAGACCCAGTACTTC
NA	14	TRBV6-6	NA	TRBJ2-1	CASRSTSSYNEQFF	TGTGCCAGCAGATCCACCTCCAGCTACAATGAGCAGTTCTTC
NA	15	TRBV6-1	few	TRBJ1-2	CASSDLIAGLYGYTF	TGTGCCAGCAGTGACCTAATCGCAGGATTATATGGCTACACCTTC
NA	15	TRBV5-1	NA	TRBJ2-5	CASSLEVRELETQYF	TGCGCCAGCAGCTTGGAGGTCAGGGAATTGGAGACCCAGTACTTC
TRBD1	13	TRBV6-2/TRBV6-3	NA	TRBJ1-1	CASSDRGHGEAFF	TGTGCCAGCTCTGACAGGGGGCATGGTGAAGCTTTCTTT
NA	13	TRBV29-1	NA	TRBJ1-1	CSVVGLHSAEAFF	TGCAGCGTTGTTGGGCTACATAGCGCTGAAGCTTTCTTT
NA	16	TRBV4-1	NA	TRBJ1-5	CASSQDETHSNQPQHF	TGCGCCAGCAGCCAAGACGAGACGCATAGCAATCAGCCCCAGCATTTT
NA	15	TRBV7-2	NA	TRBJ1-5	CASSLAPGTNQPQHF	TGTGCCAGCAGCTTAGCGCCGGGGACCAATCAGCCCCAGCATTTT
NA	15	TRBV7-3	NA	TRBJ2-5	CASSLTHGREETQYF	TGTGCCAGCAGCTTAACGCACGGGCGAGAAGAGACCCAGTACTTC
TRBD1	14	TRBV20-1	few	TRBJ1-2	CSASWDRDHYGYTF	TGCAGTGCTAGCTGGGACAGGGACCACTATGGCTACACCTTC
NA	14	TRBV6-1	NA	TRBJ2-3	CASRTGKSTDTQYF	TGTGCCAGCAGGACCGGGAAAAGCACAGATACGCAGTATTTT
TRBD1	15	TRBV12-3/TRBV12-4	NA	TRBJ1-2	CASSDPGTGCYGYTF	TGTGCCAGCAGTGACCCCGGGACAGGGTGCTATGGCTACACCTTC
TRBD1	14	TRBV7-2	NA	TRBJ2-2	CASSFDRGQGELFF	TGTGCCAGCAGCTTCGACAGGGGGCAGGGGGAGCTGTTTTTT
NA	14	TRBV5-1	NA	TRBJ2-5	CASSPEGQSETQYF	TGCGCCAGCAGCCCAGAGGGACAATCAGAGACCCAGTACTTC
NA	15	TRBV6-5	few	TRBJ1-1	CASSYATSGDTEAFF	TGTGCCAGCAGTTACGCTACATCGGGCGACACTGAAGCTTTCTTT
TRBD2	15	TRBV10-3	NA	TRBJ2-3	CAIRLAGGPTDTQYF	TGTGCCATCAGGTTAGCGGGAGGGCCGACAGATACGCAGTATTTT
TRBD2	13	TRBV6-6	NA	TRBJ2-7	CASCRGSGGEQYF	TGTGCCAGCTGTCGGGGTAGCGGGGGCGAGCAGTACTTC
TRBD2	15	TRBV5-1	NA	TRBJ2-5	CASSEGLASQETQYF	TGCGCCAGCAGCGAAGGACTAGCGTCACAAGAGACCCAGTACTTC
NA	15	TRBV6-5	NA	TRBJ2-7	CASSRTTGFSYEQYF	TGTGCCAGCAGCCGTACGACTGGATTCTCCTACGAGCAGTACTTC
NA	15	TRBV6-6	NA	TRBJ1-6	CASSHKMGRNSPLHF	TGTGCCAGCAGTCACAAAATGGGGAGGAATTCACCCCTCCACTTT
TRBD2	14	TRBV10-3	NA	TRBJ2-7	CAINRGRAFDEQYF	TGTGCCATCAATCGCGGGAGGGCCTTCGACGAGCAGTACTTC
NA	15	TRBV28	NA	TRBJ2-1	CASSKGGPAANEQFF	TGTGCCAGCAGTAAGGGGGGCCCGGCGGCCAATGAGCAGTTCTTC
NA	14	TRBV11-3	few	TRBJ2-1	CASSSLSENNEQFF	TGTGCCAGCAGCTCCCTATCTGAAAACAATGAGCAGTTCTTC
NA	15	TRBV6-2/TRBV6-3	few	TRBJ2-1	CASSKGGNSYNEQFF	TGTGCCAGCTCCAAGGGCGGCAACTCCTACAATGAGCAGTTCTTC
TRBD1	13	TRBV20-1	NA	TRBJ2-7	CSARDRIHYEQYF	TGCAGTGCTAGGGACAGGATACACTACGAGCAGTACTTC
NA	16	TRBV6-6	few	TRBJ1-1	CASSYMTAGSITEAFF	TGTGCCAGCAGTTACATGACGGCAGGGTCGATCACTGAAGCTTTCTTT
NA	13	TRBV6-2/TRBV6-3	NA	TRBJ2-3	CASSMVRADTQYF	TGTGCCAGTAGTATGGTACGGGCAGATACGCAGTATTTT
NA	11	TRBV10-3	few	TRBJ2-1	CAISESLEQFF	TGTGCCATCAGTGAGTCTCTGGAGCAGTTCTTC
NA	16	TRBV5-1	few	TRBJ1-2	CASSSSAGAQVYGYTF	TGCGCCAGCAGCTCGTCTGCGGGGGCCCAGGTCTATGGCTACACCTTC
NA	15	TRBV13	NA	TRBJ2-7	CASSFRGGPWDEQYF	TGTGCCAGCAGCTTCCGCGGGGGCCCCTGGGACGAGCAGTACTTC
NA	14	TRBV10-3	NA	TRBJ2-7	CAISDTDSSYEQYF	TGTGCCATCAGTGACACTGACAGCTCCTACGAGCAGTACTTC
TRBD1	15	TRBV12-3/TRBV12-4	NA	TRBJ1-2	CASSDPGTGYYGYTF	TGTGCCAGCAGTGACCCCGGGACAGGGTACTATGGCTACACCTTC
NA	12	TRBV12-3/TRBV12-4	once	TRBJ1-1	CASSIRGTEAFF	TGTGCCAGCAGTATCCGGGGGACTGAAGCTTTCTTT